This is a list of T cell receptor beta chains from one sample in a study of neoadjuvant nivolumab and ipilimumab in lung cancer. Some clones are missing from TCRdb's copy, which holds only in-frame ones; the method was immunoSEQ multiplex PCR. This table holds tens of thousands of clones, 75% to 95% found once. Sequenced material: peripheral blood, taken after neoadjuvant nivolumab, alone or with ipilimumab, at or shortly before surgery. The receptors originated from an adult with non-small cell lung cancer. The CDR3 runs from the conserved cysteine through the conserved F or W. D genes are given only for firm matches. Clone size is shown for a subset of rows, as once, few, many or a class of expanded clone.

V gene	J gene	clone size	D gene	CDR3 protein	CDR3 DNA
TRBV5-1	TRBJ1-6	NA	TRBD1	CASSYGQANSPLHF	TGCGCCAGCAGCTATGGACAGGCAAATTCACCCCTCCACTTT
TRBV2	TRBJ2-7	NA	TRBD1	CASSDGTGAYEQYF	TGTGCCAGCAGTGACGGGACAGGGGCCTACGAGCAGTACTTC
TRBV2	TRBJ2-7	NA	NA	CASSIAYEQYF	TGTGCCAGCAGTATCGCCTACGAGCAGTACTTC
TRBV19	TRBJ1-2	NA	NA	CASGLGGYTF	TGTGCCAGTGGCCTCGGAGGCTACACCTTC
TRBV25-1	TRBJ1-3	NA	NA	CASRQDYGNTIYF	TGTGCCAGCAGACAGGACTATGGAAACACCATATATTTT
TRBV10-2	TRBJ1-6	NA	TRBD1	CASRWDREKSSYNSPLHF	TGCGCCAGCAGATGGGACAGGGAAAAAAGCTCCTATAATTCACCCCTCCACTTT
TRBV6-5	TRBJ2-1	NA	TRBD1	CASSSAGTGIYNEQFF	TGTGCCAGCAGTTCGGCCGGGACAGGGATTTACAATGAGCAGTTCTTC
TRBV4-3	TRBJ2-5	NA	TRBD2	CASSHQMGLAGGRETQYF	TGCGCCAGCAGCCATCAAATGGGACTAGCGGGGGGGCGGGAGACCCAGTACTTC
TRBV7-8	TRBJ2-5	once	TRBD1	CASSSLMRTGEETQYF	TGTGCCAGCAGCTCTTTAATGAGGACAGGGGAAGAGACCCAGTACTTC
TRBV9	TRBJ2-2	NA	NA	CASSAGTVNTGELFF	TGTGCCAGCAGCGCCGGGACGGTGAACACCGGGGAGCTGTTTTTT
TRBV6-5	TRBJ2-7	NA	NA	CASRADRQTYEQYF	TGTGCCAGCAGGGCCGACAGGCAGACCTACGAGCAGTACTTC
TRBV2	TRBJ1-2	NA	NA	CASSDLGHERSGYTF	TGTGCCAGCAGCGACTTGGGACACGAAAGATCTGGCTACACCTTC
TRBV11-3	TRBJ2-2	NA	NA	CASSPRVGNTGELFF	TGTGCCAGCAGCCCCCGGGTGGGGAACACCGGGGAGCTGTTTTTT
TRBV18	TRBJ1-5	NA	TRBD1	CASSTETGAGQPQHF	TGTGCCAGCTCAACCGAGACAGGGGCTGGGCAGCCCCAGCATTTT
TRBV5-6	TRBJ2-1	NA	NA	CASSLYHEQFF	TGTGCCAGCAGCTTGTACCATGAGCAGTTCTTC
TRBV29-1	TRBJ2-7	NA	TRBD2	CSVEGHGGGLDEQYF	TGCAGCGTTGAAGGCCACGGGGGAGGGTTAGACGAGCAGTACTTC
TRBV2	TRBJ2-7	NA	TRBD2	CASSGGTSGGLDEQYF	TGTGCCAGCAGTGGGGGGACAAGCGGGGGGCTCGACGAGCAGTACTTC
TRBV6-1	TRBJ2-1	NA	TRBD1	CASSGLVPGQGYNEQFF	TGTGCCAGCAGTGGGTTAGTCCCGGGACAGGGATACAATGAGCAGTTCTTC
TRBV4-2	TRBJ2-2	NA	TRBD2	CASTLTSGTGELFF	TGTGCCAGCACCCTGACTAGCGGAACCGGGGAGCTGTTTTTT
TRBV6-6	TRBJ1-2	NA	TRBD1	CASSAGQGRGSYGYTF	TGTGCCAGCAGTGCCGGACAGGGTCGGGGATCCTATGGCTACACCTTC
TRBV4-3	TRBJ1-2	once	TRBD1	CASSPTQGPSYGYTF	TGCGCCAGCAGCCCTACACAGGGGCCTAGCTATGGCTACACCTTC
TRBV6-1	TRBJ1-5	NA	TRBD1	CASRMQGVGQPQHF	TGTGCCAGCAGGATGCAGGGGGTAGGTCAGCCCCAGCATTTT
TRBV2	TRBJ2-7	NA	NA	CASSERDNEQYF	TGTGCCAGCAGCGAAAGGGACAACGAGCAGTACTTC
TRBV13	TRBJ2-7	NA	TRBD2	CASSLSGLAYEQYF	TGTGCCAGCAGCCTATCGGGACTAGCATACGAGCAGTACTTC
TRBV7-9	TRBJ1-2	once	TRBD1	CASSLGQVANYGYTF	TGTGCCAGCAGTCTTGGACAGGTAGCTAACTATGGCTACACCTTC
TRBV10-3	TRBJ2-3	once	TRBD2	CAISESGLAGSNTQYF	TGTGCCATCAGTGAGTCGGGACTAGCGGGGAGCAATACGCAGTATTTT
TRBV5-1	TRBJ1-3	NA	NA	CASSLGPDSGNTIYF	TGCGCCAGCAGCTTGGGCCCGGACTCTGGAAACACCATATATTTT
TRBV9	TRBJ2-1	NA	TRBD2	CASSLEGTSGASSYNEQFF	TGTGCCAGCAGCCTAGAGGGGACTAGCGGGGCCTCCTCCTACAATGAGCAGTTCTTC
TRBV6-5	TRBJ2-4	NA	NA	CASSYGLGAKNIQYF	TGTGCCAGCAGTTACGGGTTAGGTGCCAAAAACATTCAGTACTTC
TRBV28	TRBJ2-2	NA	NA	CATPRGPNQDTGELFF	TGTGCCACCCCGAGGGGACCCAACCAGGACACCGGGGAGCTGTTTTTT
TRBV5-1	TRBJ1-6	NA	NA	CASSRLGDWHSPLHF	TGCGCCAGCAGCCGTCTTGGCGACTGGCATTCACCCCTCCACTTT
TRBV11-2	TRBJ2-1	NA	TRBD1	CASSSQGAYNEQFF	TGTGCCAGCAGCTCACAGGGGGCCTACAATGAGCAGTTCTTC